This entry lists 22 T cell receptor beta chains sequenced from one sample in a study of blood T cell repertoires in COVID-19. The table came from immunoSEQ multiplex PCR; TCRdb's copy has only in-frame clones and leaves some out. Of around 250,000 clones in the sample, approximately 88% were seen once. Sequenced material: peripheral blood. The source of these receptors is a woman between 70 and 85 years old with COVID-19, enrolled during active disease.

This chain links TRBV21-1 with TRBJ1-1. TRBV21-1 is an annotated pseudogene. The length of the CDR3 is 15 residues. This CDR3 reads CASSKAGGRNTEAFF. As DNA, the CDR3 is TGTGCCAGCAGCAAAGCGGGGGGAAGGAACACTGAAGCTTTCTTT.

The V call is TRBV9, the J call TRBJ1-1, with D possibly being TRBD1 (5 bases). The germline V and J ends were trimmed by 4 bases and 6 bases, with 19 bases remaining between them. This CDR3 spans 15 amino acids. In germline, CDR1 is SGDLS, CDR2 YYNGEE. CDR3 coding DNA: TGTGCCAGCAGCCCCTCAGGGAAAGGCTTCTCTGAAGCTTTCTTT. This encodes CASSPSGKGFSEAFF.

This clone was picked up many times. This sequence joins TRBV30 and TRBJ1-2; D unclear. V was clipped by 1 base and J by 7 bases, with 7 bases between them. CDR1 is GTSNPN, CDR2 SVGIG, per germline (reference sequence). This CDR3 spans 11 amino acids. The CDR3 sequence: CAWSGAGGYTF. DNA for the CDR3: TGTGCCTGGAGTGGTGCCGGTGGCTACACCTTC.

V and J are TRBV21-1 and TRBJ2-7; the table's TRBD2 call for D was not verified on the DNA. TRBV21-1 is listed as a pseudogene. The CDR3 contains 15 residues. CDR3 nucleotides: TGTGCCAGCAGCAAAGAGGACTTATACTCCTACGAGCAGTACTTC. Residues: CASSKEDLYSYEQYF.

V usage is TRBV4-1 and J usage is TRBJ2-7; 7 bases fit TRBD2. Trimming at V came to 2 bases and at J to 5 bases, leaving 6 bases not matched to a gene. The germline CDR1 and CDR2 sequences are MGHRA and YSYEKL. This CDR3 has 14 residues. The CDR3 nucleotides read TGCGCCAGCAGCCAAAGGGTCGGGGGGAACGAGCAGTACTTC. Translating gives CASSQRVGGNEQYF.

The CDR3 region is CASSQGVWDRGRKLFF. In DNA form, the CDR3 reads TGTGCCAGCAGCCAAGGAGTGTGGGACAGGGGCCGAAAACTGTTTTTT. The V and J genes are TRBV3-1 (or the pseudogene TRBV3-2) and TRBJ1-4; TRBD1 matches at 10 bases. In germline, CDR1 is LGHDT, CDR2 YNNKEL (reference sequence). The trim removed 1 base at V and 10 bases at J, leaving 9 bases unmatched. The CDR3 has 16 amino acids.

This clone was found a few times. The chain carries TRBV28 and TRBJ2-7, with unresolved D. Per the germline V gene, CDR1 is MDHEN and CDR2 is SYDVKM. The CDR3 consists of 11 residues. Trimming shortened V by 6 bases and J by 3 bases, and 6 bases separated the two germline ends. The CDR3 loop is CASSPYYEQYF. In nucleotides, the CDR3 is TGTGCCAGCAGCCCCTACTACGAGCAGTACTTC.

In this sample, this clone turned up a few times. The chain carries TRBV9 and TRBJ2-1, with a weak D call TRBD2 (5 bases). V lost 0 bases and J lost 4, with 14 bases in between. This CDR3 spans 16 amino acids. Germline CDR1 SGDLS, CDR2 YYNGEE. DNA of the CDR3: TGTGCCAGCAGCGTAGTAAGCGCGGGCCAATACAATGAGCAGTTCTTC. Encoded protein: CASSVVSAGQYNEQFF.

The chain couples TRBV4-2 to TRBJ1-5, with 7 bases identical to TRBD1. CDR1 and CDR2 (germline): LGHNA, YNFKEQ. There are 17 residues in the CDR3. J lost 7 bases, V lost 0 bases, and 12 bases had no gene match. CDR3 sequence (DNA): TGTGCCAGCAGCCAAGATCTAGTTGACAGGGATGGCCAGCCCCAGCATTTT. Its translation is CASSQDLVDRDGQPQHF.

The gene calls are TRBV6-5 and TRBJ1-1; unclear D gene. The germline CDR1 and CDR2 sequences are MNHEY and SVGAGI. V gave up 7 bases and J gave up 0 bases, with 9 bases separating them. This CDR3 contains 13 residues. The CDR3 spells CASTLQLNTEAFF. The CDR3 DNA reads as TGTGCCAGCACATTACAGTTGAACACTGAAGCTTTCTTT.

The rearrangement links TRBV15 to TRBJ2-2; 8 bases map to TRBD1. This CDR3 has 18 residues. The trim removed 1 base at V and 3 bases at J, leaving 10 bases unmatched. Germline V gene data show CDR1 as LNHNV and CDR2 as YYDKDF (reference sequence). CDR3 DNA: TGTGCCACCAGCAGAGGGGGGTTTAGGACAGGGTACACCGGGGAGCTGTTTTTT. This sequence encodes CATSRGGFRTGYTGELFF.

This clone was counted once. The chain links TRBV7-2 to TRBJ2-2; D is possibly TRBD2 (5 bases). Germline loops: CDR1 SGHTA, CDR2 FQGNSA. V shed 1 base and J shed 6 bases, with 12 bases lying between them. The length of the CDR3 is 15 residues. The CDR3 region has the DNA TGTGCCAGCAGCTTAGGCTCTAGCAGATCCGGGGAGCTGTTTTTT. This sequence encodes CASSLGSSRSGELFF.

The chain uses TRBV5-1 and TRBJ2-7; 9 bases are a match to TRBD1. V trimming: 4 bases; J trimming: 3 bases; junction bases outside the gene matches: 11. There are 16 residues in the CDR3. Germline assignment: CDR1 SGHRS and CDR2 YFSETQ. CDR3 sequence (DNA): TGCGCCAGCAGCCTCCTCCCGACAGGGGGAAACTACGAGCAGTACTTC. Encoded protein: CASSLLPTGGNYEQYF.

The CDR3: CASSYGRTGGGGELFF. The CDR3 DNA follows: TGTGCCAGCAGTTATGGACGGACAGGGGGCGGCGGGGAGCTGTTTTTT. The chain carries TRBV6-2 or TRBV6-3 and TRBJ2-2; 11 nucleotides agree with TRBD1. The CDR3 consists of 16 residues. Germline CDR1 MNHEY, CDR2 SVGEGT. Trimming at V came to 3 bases and at J to 7 bases, leaving 7 bases not matched to a gene.

The rearrangement uses TRBV7-2 and TRBJ2-3; possible D gene TRBD2, 5 bases. The CDR3 runs to 15 residues. Trimming removed 3 bases from V and 0 bases from J, with 10 bases in between. Germline CDR1 and CDR2: SGHTA and FQGNSA. The CDR3 region has the DNA TGTGCCAGCAGCTTCTCGCGGGCGAGCACAGATACGCAGTATTTT. Translated, it gives CASSFSRASTDTQYF. The variable domain in full, completed from reference TRBV7-2 and TRBJ2-3, reads GAGVSQSPSNKVTEKGKDVELRCDPISGHTALYWYRQSLGQGLEFLIYFQGNSAPDKSGLPSDRFSAERTGGSVSTLTIQRTQQEDSAVYLCASSFSRASTDTQYFGPGTRLTVL.

CDR3 in amino acids: CASSLAGAGANVLTF. In DNA form, the CDR3 reads TGTGCCAGCAGTTTAGCCGGGGCTGGGGCCAACGTCCTGACTTTC. This sequence joins TRBV28 and TRBJ2-6, with D possibly being TRBD2 (5 bases). The CDR3 has 15 amino acids. The germline V gene encodes CDR1 MDHEN and CDR2 SYDVKM. V lost 2 bases to trimming and J lost 2 bases, with 7 bases between them.

The chain links TRBV11-2 to TRBJ2-7; D is undetermined. Trimming took off 5 bases at V and 1 base at J, with 12 bases between the two ends. The CDR3 is made up of 14 amino acids. In germline, CDR1 is SGHAT, CDR2 FQNNGV. The CDR3 reads CASSSLGRSYEQYF. CDR3 in DNA: TGTGCCAGCAGCAGCTTGGGCAGGTCCTACGAGCAGTACTTC.

This chain uses TRBV11-3 with TRBJ2-7, with D perhaps matching TRBD2 (7 bases). Germline-derived CDR1 and CDR2 are SGHNT and YENEEA. The CDR3 extends over 13 amino acids. V lost 5 bases, J lost 3 bases, and 11 bases lay in between. CDR3 sequence reads: CASSIGGGYEQYF. CDR3 nucleotide sequence: TGTGCCAGCAGCATAGGGGGGGGCTACGAGCAGTACTTC.

The V gene is TRBV19, the J gene TRBJ2-5; 8 bases fit TRBD2. The V and J ends lost 3 bases and 5 bases, in that order; junction bases with no gene match: 8. CDR1 is LNHDA, CDR2 SQIVND, per germline (reference sequence). This CDR3 spans 15 amino acids. CDR3 residues: CASSIREGRGETQYF. The CDR3 region has the DNA TGTGCCAGTAGTATTCGGGAGGGCCGCGGGGAGACCCAGTACTTC.

The chain carries TRBV10-1 and TRBJ2-7; 12 bases are shared with TRBD2. In germline, CDR1 is WNHNN, CDR2 SYGVQD (reference sequence). J gave up 5 bases and V 11 bases, and 25 bases lay outside the gene matches. The CDR3 has 19 residues. CDR3 in amino acids: CAGNLLRTSGITGLDEQYF. CDR3 bases: TGCGCCGGCAACCTCTTACGGACTAGCGGGATCACGGGCCTAGACGAGCAGTACTTC.

The J gene is TRBJ1-5, the V gene TRBV19; a weak D match, TRBD1 (6 bases). Trimming removed 2 bases from V and 0 bases from J, with 8 bases in between. The CDR3 spans 15 residues. Germline loops: CDR1 LNHDA, CDR2 SQIVND (reference sequence). The CDR3: CASSIQGTSNQPQHF. The CDR3, as DNA: TGTGCCAGTAGTATACAGGGGACTAGCAATCAGCCCCAGCATTTT.

The J gene is TRBJ1-1, the V gene TRBV4-1; D is undetermined. The V gene lost 1 base and the J gene lost 1 base, with 4 bases spanning the gap. Germline CDR1 reads MGHRA; CDR2 reads YSYEKL. The length of the CDR3 is 13 residues. The CDR3 nucleotides are TGCGCCAGCAGCCAAGCTCGGAACACTGAAGCTTTCTTT. Its translation is CASSQARNTEAFF.